The present T cell receptor beta chain was sequenced within a study of T cell responses to AZD1222 COVID-19 vaccine. The CDR3 loop spans 14 amino acids. CDR1 is LGHNT, CDR2 FRNRAP, per germline. V was trimmed by 7 bases and J by 4 bases, leaving 13 bases between them. Only in-frame clones appear in the TCRdb table, and some are missing; sequencing was by immunoSEQ multiplex PCR. The data hold about 150,000 clones, with more than 85% observed a single time. The sequence was obtained from an adult in good health. Specimen: peripheral blood, collected on day 0 of AZD1222 vaccination. The genes are TRBV12-5 and TRBJ2-2, with D perhaps matching TRBD1 or TRBD2 (5 bases each). CDR3 nucleotide sequence: TGTGCTAGTGCCCGAATGGGGGTCACCGGGGAGCTGTTTTTT. Residues: CASARMGVTGELFF.